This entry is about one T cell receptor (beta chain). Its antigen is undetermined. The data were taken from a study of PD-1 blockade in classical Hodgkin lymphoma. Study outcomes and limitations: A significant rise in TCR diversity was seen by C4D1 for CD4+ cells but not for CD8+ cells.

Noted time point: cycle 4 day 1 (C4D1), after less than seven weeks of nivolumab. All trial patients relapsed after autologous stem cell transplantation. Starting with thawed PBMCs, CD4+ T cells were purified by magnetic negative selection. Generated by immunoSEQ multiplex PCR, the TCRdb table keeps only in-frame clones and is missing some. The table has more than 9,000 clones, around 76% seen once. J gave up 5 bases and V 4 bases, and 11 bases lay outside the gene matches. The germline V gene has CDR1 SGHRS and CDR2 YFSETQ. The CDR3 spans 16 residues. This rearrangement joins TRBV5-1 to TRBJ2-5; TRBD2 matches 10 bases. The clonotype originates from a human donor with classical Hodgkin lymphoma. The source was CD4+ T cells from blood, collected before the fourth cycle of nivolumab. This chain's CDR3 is CASSELPGLAVETQYF. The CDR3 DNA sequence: TGCGCCAGCAGCGAGCTACCCGGACTAGCGGTCGAGACCCAGTACTTC.